This TCR beta chain was obtained from a study of T cells after yellow fever vaccination. This clonotype was observed a few times. Its antigen is unknown. The CDR3 length is 14 residues. V dropped 6 bases and J dropped 4 bases, with 16 bases sitting between them. Looked up from germline, CDR1 is SEHNR and CDR2 is FQNEAQ (reference sequence). Whole-study results and caveats: Researchers cautioned that FACS-sorted repertoires could harbor abundant clonotypes contaminating from the bulk population. Among primary-vaccination clones, most reappeared after the booster, at almost 98% for CD4 and about 90% for CD8.

Researchers made TCR cDNA using 5'RACE template switching, and this step added a universal primer site and UMIs. In TCRdb, the 5' RACE reads were re-called with MiXCR into one record per CDR3 protein. The sample contains 450,000 to 550,000 distinct CDR3 sequences, under 25% of which appear only once. This specimen consisted of PBMCs, obtained 15 days after the yellow fever booster vaccination. The receptor was derived from a man aged 25-45 years who received the YFV17D yellow fever vaccine. The rearrangement uses TRBV7-9 and TRBJ2-7; D is tentatively TRBD1 or TRBD2 (5 bases each). This CDR3 reads CASSTGRPSYEQYF. As DNA, the CDR3 is TGTGCCAGCAGTACGGGACGGCCATCGTACGAGCAGTACTTC.